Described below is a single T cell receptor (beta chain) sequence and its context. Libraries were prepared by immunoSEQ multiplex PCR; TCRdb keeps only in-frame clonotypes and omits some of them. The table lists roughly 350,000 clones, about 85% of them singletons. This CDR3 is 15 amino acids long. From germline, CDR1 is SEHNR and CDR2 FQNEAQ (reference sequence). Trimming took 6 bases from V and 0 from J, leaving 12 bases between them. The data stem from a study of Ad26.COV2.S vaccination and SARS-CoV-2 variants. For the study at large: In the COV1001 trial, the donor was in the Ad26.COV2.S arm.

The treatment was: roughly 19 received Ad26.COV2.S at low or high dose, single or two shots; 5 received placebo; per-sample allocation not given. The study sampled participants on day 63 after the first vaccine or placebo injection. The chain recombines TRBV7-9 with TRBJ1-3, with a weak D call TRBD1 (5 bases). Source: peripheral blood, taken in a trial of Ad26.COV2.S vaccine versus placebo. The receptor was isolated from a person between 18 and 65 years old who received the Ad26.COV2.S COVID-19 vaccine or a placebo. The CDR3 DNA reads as TGTGCCAGCAGTTACAGAACAGGCTCTGGAAACACCATATATTTT. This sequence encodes CASSYRTGSGNTIYF.